This T cell receptor beta chain stems from a study of blood T cell repertoires in COVID-19 (dated by TCRdb to 2018 to 2021). In the study overall: Collaborator samples came from the United States, Italy and Spain and covered acute and convalescent phases of COVID-19. Subjects who had been exposed to COVID-19, were actively infected with it, or had recovered from it provided the deeply sampled blood TCRbeta repertoires that made up the dataset. The material from the prospective study consisted of cDNA or gDNA derived from T cells, B-cell-depleted T cells, or PBMCs. Nearly every sample came with metadata listing a de-identified subject ID, COVID-19 status, age in years and sex. HLA class I and class II types, where available, came from metadata supplied by the sample provider rather than from assay-based typing. The samples were drawn from two sources: the first 160 participants of the ongoing ImmuneRACE study, and over 1,000 subjects contributed by 6 global collaborators. The repertoires were made available in a free public database intended to serve as a resource for research on the immune response to SARS-CoV-2. Points the paper makes about the study in general: The amount of clinical and demographic metadata varied by source and participant and was provided uncurated.

The immunoSEQ Assay, a bias-controlled multiplex PCR, was used to amplify TCRbeta CDR3 regions from genomic DNA. In the source study's methods: Nucleated cell counts per sample were estimated from amplification of reference gene primers within the assay. To quantify the absolute abundance of each unique TCRbeta CDR3 rearrangement, sequence reads were collapsed and filtered. For each sample, productive Simpson clonality was calculated by taking the square root of Simpson's diversity index across productive rearrangements. TCRdb stores this immuneACCESS table with in-frame sequences only. Part of the clones is absent; in the studies checked, under half of the shortfall reflects unresolved V genes, and no reason is known for the rest. V and J calls and clone size are copied from that table; D and trimming were computed from the DNA. The table for this sample lists 250,000 or so clones; about 85% of them were counted only once. The top ten clonotypes cover approximately 6.6% of the sample.

Participants in the prospective study were enrolled through a virtual design, were aged about 18 to 100 years, and lived in roughly 24 United States geographic areas. In the prospective study, cohorts were assigned on the basis of participant-reported clinical history obtained from a screening survey and a study questionnaire. Exposed participants were defined as having been in contact with someone with a PCR-confirmed or clinician-diagnosed COVID-19 case within 2 weeks of study entry. In the prospective study, whole blood, serum and a nasopharyngeal or oropharyngeal swab were collected from each participant by mobile phlebotomists. Prospective study participants could optionally give additional blood draws and questionnaires over an approximately two-month period. Prospective study blood samples were shipped either frozen or at room temperature before DNA extraction. Deletion took 4 bases off V and 3 bases off J, with a span of 15 bases between the germline ends. The CDR3 contains 14 residues, cysteine and phenylalanine counted. Left in the record is the CDR3 DNA by itself, 42 bases read in frame from the first base. From a lookup of the germline V gene (reference sequence), CDR1 and CDR2 are GTSNPN and SVGIG.

For this clone: There is no known antigen for this receptor. Per-base quality was not reported, and no clone a single base away is much larger than it.

The chain couples TRBV30 to TRBJ1-2; TRBD1 is a weak D gene call, 5 bases matching. This receptor was obtained from a woman aged 45-60 years who had been exposed to COVID-19. Sequencing input: PBMCs or T cells enriched from blood (not recorded which). At the DNA level, the sequence is TGTGCCTGGAATGAAGGACATTACTACTATGGCTACACCTTC. The encoded protein is CAWNEGHYYYGYTF.